This T cell receptor (beta chain) was identified during a study of blood T cell repertoires in COVID-19. In the original analysis: How many nucleated cells were present was estimated from reference gene primer amplification. Clones were read by immunoSEQ multiplex PCR, and TCRdb kept only the in-frame ones, dropping some. The DNA was the basis for D and trimming; V, J and clone size are from that table. The sample contains more than 60,000 clones, 70% to 90% of which appear only once. The CDR3 length is 17 residues. The germline V and J ends were trimmed by 5 bases and 8 bases, with 22 bases remaining between them. Germline V gene data show CDR1 as SEHNR and CDR2 as FQNEAQ (reference sequence).

The sequence derives from a human donor in a cohort sampled during active COVID-19. This sequence joins TRBV7-9 and TRBJ1-6, with D perhaps matching TRBD1 (5 bases). The sequenced sample consisted of peripheral blood. The CDR3 DNA sequence: TGTGCCAGCAGCCCACAACCGGGGGGGACCCAGGATTCACCCCTCCACTTT. It is translated as CASSPQPGGTQDSPLHF.